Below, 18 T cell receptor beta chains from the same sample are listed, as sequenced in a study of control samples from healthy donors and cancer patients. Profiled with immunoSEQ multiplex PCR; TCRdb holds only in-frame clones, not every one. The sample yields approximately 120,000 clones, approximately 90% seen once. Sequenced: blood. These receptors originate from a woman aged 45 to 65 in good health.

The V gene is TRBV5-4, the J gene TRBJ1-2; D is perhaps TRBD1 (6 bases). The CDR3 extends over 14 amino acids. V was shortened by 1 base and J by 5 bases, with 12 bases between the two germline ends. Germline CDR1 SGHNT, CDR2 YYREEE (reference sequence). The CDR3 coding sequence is TGTGCCAGCAGCTTGACAGGGAGCGGGTATGGCTACACCTTC. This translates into CASSLTGSGYGYTF.

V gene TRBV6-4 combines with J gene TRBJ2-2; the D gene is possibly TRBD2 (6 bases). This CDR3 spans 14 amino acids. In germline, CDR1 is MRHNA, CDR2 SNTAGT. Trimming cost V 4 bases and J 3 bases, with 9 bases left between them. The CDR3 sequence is CASSAGVDTGELFF. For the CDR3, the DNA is TGTGCCAGCAGTGCGGGAGTTGACACCGGGGAGCTGTTTTTT.

Written as DNA, the CDR3 is TGTGCCAGCAGCTTAGGGCCGTCGGGGAACACAGATACGCAGTATTTT. Protein: CASSLGPSGNTDTQYF. The chain recombines TRBV7-6 with TRBJ2-3, with a tentative D call TRBD2 (5 bases). The CDR3 spans 16 residues. Looked up from germline, CDR1 is SGHVS and CDR2 is FNYEAQ. V was pared by 1 base and J by 2 bases, with 13 bases between.

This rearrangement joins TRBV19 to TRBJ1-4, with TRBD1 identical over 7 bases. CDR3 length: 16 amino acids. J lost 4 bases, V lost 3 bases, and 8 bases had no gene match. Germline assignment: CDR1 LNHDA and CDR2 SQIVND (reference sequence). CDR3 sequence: CASSISPGQFNEKLFF. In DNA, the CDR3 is TGTGCCAGTAGTATCTCACCGGGACAGTTTAATGAAAAACTGTTTTTT.

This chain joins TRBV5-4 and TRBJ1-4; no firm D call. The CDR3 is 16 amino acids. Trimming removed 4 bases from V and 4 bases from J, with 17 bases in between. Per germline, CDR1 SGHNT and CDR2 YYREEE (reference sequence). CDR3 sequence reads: CASSPTGPDINEKLFF. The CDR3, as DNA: TGTGCCAGCAGCCCCACCGGACCCGATATTAATGAAAAACTGTTTTTT.

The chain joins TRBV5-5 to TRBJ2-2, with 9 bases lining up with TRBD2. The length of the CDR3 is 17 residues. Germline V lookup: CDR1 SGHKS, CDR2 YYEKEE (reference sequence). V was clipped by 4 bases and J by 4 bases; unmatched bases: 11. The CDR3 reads CASSPRREGAATGELFF. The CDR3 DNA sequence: TGTGCCAGCAGCCCACGGCGGGAGGGAGCTGCCACCGGGGAGCTGTTTTTT.

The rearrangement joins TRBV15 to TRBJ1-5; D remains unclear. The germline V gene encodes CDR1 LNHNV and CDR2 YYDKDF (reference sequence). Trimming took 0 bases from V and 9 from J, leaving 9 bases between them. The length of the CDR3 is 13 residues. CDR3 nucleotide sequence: TGTGCCACCAGCAGAGATCAGTGGATGCCCCAGCATTTT. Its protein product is CATSRDQWMPQHF.

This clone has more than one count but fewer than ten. The CDR3 region has the DNA TGTGCCACGTCACGGGTAGCGGGAGGTGAGCAGTTCTTC. Residues: CATSRVAGGEQFF. The genes are TRBV11-2 and TRBJ2-1; 10 positions agree with TRBD2. Germline values: CDR1 SGHAT, CDR2 FQNNGV. With 10 bases clipped from V and 9 bases from J, the junction kept 9 bases outside the gene matches. This CDR3 has 13 residues.

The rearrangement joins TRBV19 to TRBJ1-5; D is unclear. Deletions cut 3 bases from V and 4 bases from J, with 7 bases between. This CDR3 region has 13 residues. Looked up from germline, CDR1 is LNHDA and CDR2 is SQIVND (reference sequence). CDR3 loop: CASSIGGNQPQHF. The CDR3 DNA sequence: TGTGCCAGTAGTATCGGCGGGAATCAGCCCCAGCATTTT.

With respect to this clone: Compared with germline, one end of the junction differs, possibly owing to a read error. For the CDR3, the DNA is TGTGCCAGCAGGAAAGGACAGGGTGCTTTGGTCTTC. Protein: CASRKGQGALVF. The chain uses TRBV27 and TRBJ2-1; TRBD1 matches 8 bases. This CDR3 spans 12 amino acids. CDR1 MNHEY and CDR2 SMNVEV come from the germline V gene (reference sequence).

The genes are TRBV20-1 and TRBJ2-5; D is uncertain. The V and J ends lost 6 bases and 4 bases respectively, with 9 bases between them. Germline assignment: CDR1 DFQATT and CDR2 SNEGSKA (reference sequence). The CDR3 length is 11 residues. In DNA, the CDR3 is TGCAGTGCCACGGTCGGAGAGACCCAGTACTTC. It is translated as CSATVGETQYF.

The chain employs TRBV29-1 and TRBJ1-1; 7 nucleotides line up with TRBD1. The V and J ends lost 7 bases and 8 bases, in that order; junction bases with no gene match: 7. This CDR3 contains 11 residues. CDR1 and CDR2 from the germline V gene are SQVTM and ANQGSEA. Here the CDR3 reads CSAGGAGEAFF. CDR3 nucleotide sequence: TGCAGCGCAGGGGGAGCCGGGGAAGCTTTCTTT.

CDR3: CSPVEKGNTEAFF. DNA of the CDR3: TGCAGCCCCGTGGAGAAAGGTAACACTGAAGCTTTCTTT. The rearrangement joins TRBV29-1 to TRBJ1-1; no definite D call. The CDR3 contains 13 residues. V was cut by 8 bases and J by 2 bases, with 15 bases left in between. Germline loops: CDR1 SQVTM, CDR2 ANQGSEA.

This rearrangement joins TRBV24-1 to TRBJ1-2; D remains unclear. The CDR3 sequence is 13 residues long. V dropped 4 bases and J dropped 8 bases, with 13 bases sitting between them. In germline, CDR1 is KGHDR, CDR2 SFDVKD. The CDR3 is CATSDWKGEGYTF. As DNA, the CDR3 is TGTGCCACCAGTGACTGGAAAGGTGAGGGCTACACCTTC.

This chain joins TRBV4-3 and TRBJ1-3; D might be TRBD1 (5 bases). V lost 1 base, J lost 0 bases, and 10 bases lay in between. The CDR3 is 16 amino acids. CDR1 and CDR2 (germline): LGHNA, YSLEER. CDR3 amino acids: CASSQARRGSGNTIYF. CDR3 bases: TGCGCCAGCAGCCAAGCCCGGAGGGGCTCTGGAAACACCATATATTTT.

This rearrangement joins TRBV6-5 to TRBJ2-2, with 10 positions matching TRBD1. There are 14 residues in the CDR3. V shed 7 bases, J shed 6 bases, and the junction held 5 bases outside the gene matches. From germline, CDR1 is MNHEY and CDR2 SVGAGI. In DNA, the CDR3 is TGTGCCAGCAACCGGGACAGGGGTCCCGGGGAGCTGTTTTTT. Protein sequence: CASNRDRGPGELFF.

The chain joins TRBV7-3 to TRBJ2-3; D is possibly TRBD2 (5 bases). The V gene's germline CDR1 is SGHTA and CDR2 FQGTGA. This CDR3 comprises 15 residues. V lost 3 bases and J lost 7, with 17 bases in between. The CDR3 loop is CASSLVHGVLNTQYF. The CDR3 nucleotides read TGTGCCAGCAGCTTGGTCCACGGGGTGTTAAATACGCAGTATTTT.

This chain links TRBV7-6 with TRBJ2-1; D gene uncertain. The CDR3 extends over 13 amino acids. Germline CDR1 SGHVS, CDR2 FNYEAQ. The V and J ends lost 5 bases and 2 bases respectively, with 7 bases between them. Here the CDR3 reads CASSPEPYNEQFF. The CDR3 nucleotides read TGTGCCAGCAGCCCCGAGCCCTACAATGAGCAGTTCTTC.